This TCR beta chain was captured in a study of CDR3 diversity in severe acne. Only a few counts were recorded for this clonotype. Each CDR3 protein gets one entry after TCRdb re-called the PCR reads with MiXCR. This table has more than 70,000 distinct CDR3 sequences, roughly half appearing once. Germline CDR1 KGHDR, CDR2 SFDVKD. The V and J ends lost 7 bases and 6 bases respectively, with 15 bases between them. This CDR3 spans 13 amino acids. J is TRBJ2-7 and V is TRBV24-1, with a tentative D call TRBD2 (7 bases). The receptor comes from a male donor in good health, serving as a control. The sequencing sample was made of blood. CDR3: CATSGPGGLEQYF. CDR3 sequence (DNA): TGTGCCACCAGCGGCCCCGGGGGGCTCGAGCAGTACTTC.